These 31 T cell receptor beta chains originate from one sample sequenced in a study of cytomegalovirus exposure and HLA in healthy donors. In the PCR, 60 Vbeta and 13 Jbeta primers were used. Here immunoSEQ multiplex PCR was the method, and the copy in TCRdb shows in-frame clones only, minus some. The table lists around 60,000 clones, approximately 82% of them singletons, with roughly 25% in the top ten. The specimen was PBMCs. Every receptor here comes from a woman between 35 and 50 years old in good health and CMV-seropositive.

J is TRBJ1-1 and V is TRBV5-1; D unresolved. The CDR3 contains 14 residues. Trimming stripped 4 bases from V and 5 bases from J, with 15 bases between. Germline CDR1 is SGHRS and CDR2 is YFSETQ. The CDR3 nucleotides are TGCGCCAGCAGCCTGAGGGTAGATGGGACTGAAGCTTTCTTT. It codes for CASSLRVDGTEAFF.

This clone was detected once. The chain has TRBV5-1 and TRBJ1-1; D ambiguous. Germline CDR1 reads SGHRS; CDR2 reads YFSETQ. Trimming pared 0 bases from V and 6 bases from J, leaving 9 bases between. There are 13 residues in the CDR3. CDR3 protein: CASSLGWGAEAFF. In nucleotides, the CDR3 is TGCGCCAGCAGCTTGGGGTGGGGAGCTGAAGCTTTCTTT.

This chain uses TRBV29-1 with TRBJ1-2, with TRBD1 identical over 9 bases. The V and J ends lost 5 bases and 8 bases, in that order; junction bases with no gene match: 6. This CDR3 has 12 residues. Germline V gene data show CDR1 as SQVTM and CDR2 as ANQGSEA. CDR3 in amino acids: CSVNRGQVGYTF. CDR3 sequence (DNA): TGCAGCGTTAACAGGGGGCAGGTCGGCTACACCTTC.

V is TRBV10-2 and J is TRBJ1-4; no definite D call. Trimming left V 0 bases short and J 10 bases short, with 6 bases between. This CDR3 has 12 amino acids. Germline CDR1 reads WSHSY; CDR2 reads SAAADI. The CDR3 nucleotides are TGCGCCAGCAGTGAGTCGAGAGGAAAACTGTTTTTT. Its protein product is CASSESRGKLFF.

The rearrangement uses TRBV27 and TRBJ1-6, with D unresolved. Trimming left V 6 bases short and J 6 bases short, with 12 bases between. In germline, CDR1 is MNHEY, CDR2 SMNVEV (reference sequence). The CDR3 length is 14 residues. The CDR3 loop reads CASSSLSPNSPLHF. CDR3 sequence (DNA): TGTGCCAGCAGCTCACTATCTCCTAATTCACCCCTCCACTTT.

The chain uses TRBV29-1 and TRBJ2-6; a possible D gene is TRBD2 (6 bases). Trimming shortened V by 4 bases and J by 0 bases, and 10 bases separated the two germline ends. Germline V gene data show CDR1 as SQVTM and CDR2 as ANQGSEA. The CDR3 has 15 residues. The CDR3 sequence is CSVAGLFSGANVLTF. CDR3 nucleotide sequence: TGCAGCGTTGCGGGACTCTTCTCTGGGGCCAACGTCCTGACTTTC.

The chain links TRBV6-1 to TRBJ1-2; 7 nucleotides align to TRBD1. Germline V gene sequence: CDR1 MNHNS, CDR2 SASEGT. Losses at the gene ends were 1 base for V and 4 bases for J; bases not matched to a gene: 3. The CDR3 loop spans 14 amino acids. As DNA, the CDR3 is TGTGCCAGCAGTGAAGAGGGGACAGCCTATGGCTACACCTTC. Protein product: CASSEEGTAYGYTF.

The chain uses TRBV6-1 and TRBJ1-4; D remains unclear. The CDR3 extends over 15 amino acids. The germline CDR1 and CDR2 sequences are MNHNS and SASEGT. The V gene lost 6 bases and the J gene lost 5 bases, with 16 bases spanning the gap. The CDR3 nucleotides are TGTGCCAGCAGACCGACCCGAGGGATGAATGAAAAACTGTTTTTT. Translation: CASRPTRGMNEKLFF.

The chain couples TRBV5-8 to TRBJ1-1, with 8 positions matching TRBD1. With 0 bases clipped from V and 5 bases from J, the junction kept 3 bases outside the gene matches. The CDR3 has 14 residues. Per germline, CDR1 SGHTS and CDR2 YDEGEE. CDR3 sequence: CASSLGTGKTEAFF. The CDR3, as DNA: TGTGCCAGCAGCTTGGGGACAGGGAAGACTGAAGCTTTCTTT.

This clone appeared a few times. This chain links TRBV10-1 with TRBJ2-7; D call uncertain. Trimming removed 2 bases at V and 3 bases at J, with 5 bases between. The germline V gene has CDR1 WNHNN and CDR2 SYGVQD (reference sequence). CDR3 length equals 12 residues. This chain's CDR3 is CASSEGGYEQYF. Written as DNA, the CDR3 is TGCGCCAGCAGTGAGGGCGGCTACGAGCAGTACTTC.

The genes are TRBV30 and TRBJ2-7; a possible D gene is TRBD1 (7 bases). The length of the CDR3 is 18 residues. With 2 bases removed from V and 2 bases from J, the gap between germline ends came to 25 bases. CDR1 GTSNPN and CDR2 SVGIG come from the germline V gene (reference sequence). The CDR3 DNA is TGTGCCTGGAGTTGTCGTGTACTCCAGTGGAGGGGGCCCTACGAGCAGTACTTC. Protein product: CAWSCRVLQWRGPYEQYF.

The chain's CDR3 is CASRDPGGRDSPLHF. CDR3 in DNA: TGTGCCAGCAGAGACCCGGGAGGCAGGGATTCACCCCTCCACTTT. The chain joins TRBV6-5 to TRBJ1-6, with D possibly being TRBD1 (5 bases). This CDR3 region has 15 residues. Trimming pared 6 bases from V and 8 bases from J, leaving 17 bases between. Germline lookup yields CDR1 MNHEY and CDR2 SVGAGI.

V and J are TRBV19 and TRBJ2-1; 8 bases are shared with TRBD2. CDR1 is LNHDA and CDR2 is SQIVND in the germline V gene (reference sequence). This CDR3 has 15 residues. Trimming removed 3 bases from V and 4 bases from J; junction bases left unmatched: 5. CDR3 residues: CASSIEAGEYNEQFF. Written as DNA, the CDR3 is TGTGCCAGTAGTATTGAAGCGGGGGAATACAATGAGCAGTTCTTC. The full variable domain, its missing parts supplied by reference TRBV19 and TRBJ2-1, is DGGITQSPKYLFRKEGQNVTLSCEQNLNHDAMYWYRQDPGQGLRLIYYSQIVNDFQKGDIAEGYSVSREKKESFPLTVTSAQKNPTAFYLCASSIEAGEYNEQFFGPGTRLTVL.

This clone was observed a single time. CDR3 in amino acids: CASSSWGNYDEQYF. Written as DNA, the CDR3 is TGTGCCAGCAGTTCCTGGGGCAATTATGACGAGCAGTACTTC. V is TRBV6-5 and J is TRBJ2-7; possibly TRBD1 for D (5 bases). The CDR3 covers 14 residues. V shed 4 bases and J shed 5 bases, with 15 bases lying between them. Germline V gene data show CDR1 as MNHEY and CDR2 as SVGAGI.

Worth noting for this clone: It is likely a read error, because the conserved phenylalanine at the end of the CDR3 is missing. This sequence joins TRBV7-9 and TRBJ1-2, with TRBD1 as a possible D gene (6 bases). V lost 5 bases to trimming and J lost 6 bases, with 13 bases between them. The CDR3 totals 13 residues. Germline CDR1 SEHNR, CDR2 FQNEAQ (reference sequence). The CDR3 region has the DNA TGTGCCAGCAGCGTCAACAGGGCCGATGGCTACACCATC. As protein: CASSVNRADGYTI.

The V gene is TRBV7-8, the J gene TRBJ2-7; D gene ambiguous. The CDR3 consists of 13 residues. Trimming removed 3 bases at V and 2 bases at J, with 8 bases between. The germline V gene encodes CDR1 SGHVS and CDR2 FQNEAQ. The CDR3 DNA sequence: TGTGCCAGCAGCTTGGTCGGAGCCTACGAGCAGTACTTC. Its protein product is CASSLVGAYEQYF.

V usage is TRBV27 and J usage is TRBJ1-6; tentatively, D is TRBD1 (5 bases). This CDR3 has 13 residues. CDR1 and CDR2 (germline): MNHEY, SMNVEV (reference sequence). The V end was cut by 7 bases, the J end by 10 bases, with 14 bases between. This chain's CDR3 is CASTGGGGSPLHF. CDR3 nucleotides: TGTGCCAGCACGGGGGGAGGTGGATCACCCCTCCACTTT.

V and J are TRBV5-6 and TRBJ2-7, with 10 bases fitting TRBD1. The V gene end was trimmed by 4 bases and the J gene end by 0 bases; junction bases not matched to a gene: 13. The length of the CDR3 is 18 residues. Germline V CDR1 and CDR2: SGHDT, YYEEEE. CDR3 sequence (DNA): TGTGCCAGCAGCCCACCGGGGGACAGGGGCTACTACTCCTACGAGCAGTACTTC. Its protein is CASSPPGDRGYYSYEQYF.

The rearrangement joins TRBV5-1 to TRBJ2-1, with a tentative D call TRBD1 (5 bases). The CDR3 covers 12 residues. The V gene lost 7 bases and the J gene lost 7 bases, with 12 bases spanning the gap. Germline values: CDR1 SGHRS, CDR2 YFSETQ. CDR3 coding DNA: TGCGCCAGCTCCCCTGGGGCGAATGAGCAGTTCTTC. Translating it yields CASSPGANEQFF. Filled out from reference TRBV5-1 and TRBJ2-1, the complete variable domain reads KAGVTQTPRYLIKTRGQQVTLSCSPISGHRSVSWYQQTPGQGLQFLFEYFSETQRNKGNFPGRFSGRQFSNSRSEMNVSTLELGDSALYLCASSPGANEQFFGPGTRLTVL.

The CDR3 region is CAFDRGTEAFF. Here the CDR3 DNA reads TGTGCCTTCGACAGGGGGACTGAAGCTTTCTTT. The J gene is TRBJ1-1, the V gene TRBV30; TRBD1 aligns across 9 bases. Germline trimming cut 7 bases from V and 5 bases from J; bases unmatched to any gene: 2. Per germline, CDR1 GTSNPN and CDR2 SVGIG (reference sequence). The CDR3 is 11 amino acids.

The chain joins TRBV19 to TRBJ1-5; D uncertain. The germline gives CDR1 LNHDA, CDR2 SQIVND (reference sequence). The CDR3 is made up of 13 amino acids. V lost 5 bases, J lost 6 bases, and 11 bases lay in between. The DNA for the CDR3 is TGTGCCAGTAGTCGACTGACGGGTCAGCCCCAGCATTTT. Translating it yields CASSRLTGQPQHF.

The CDR3 spells CSAVGQYEAFF. DNA of the CDR3: TGCAGCGCTGTGGGACAGTATGAAGCTTTCTTT. This chain links TRBV29-1 with TRBJ1-1; 7 bases map to TRBD1. The V segment lost 7 bases and the J segment 7 bases; nucleotides outside the gene matches: 6. In germline, CDR1 is SQVTM, CDR2 ANQGSEA. The CDR3 consists of 11 residues.

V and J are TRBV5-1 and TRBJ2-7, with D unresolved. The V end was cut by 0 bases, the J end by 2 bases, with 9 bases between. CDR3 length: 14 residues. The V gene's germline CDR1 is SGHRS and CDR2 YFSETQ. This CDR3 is CASSLVAEAYEQYF. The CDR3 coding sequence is TGCGCCAGCAGCTTGGTCGCGGAAGCCTACGAGCAGTACTTC.

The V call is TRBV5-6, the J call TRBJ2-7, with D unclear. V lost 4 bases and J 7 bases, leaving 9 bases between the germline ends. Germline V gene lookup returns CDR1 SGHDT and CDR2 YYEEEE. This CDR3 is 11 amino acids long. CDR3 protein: CASSTAGEQYF. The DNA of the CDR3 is TGTGCCAGCAGCACCGCCGGGGAGCAGTACTTC.

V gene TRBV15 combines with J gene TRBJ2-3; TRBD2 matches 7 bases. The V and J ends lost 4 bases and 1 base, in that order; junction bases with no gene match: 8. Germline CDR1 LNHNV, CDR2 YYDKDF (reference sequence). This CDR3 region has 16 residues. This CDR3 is CATSKGLADGTDTQYF. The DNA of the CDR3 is TGTGCCACCAGCAAGGGTCTAGCGGATGGCACAGATACGCAGTATTTT.

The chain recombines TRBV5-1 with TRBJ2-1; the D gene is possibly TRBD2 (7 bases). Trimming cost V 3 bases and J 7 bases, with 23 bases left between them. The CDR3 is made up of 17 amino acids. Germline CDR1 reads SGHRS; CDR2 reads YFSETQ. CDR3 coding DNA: TGCGCCAGCAGCTCGGTAGTCGGGGGGCTTACCCCGAATGAGCAGTTCTTC. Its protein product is CASSSVVGGLTPNEQFF.

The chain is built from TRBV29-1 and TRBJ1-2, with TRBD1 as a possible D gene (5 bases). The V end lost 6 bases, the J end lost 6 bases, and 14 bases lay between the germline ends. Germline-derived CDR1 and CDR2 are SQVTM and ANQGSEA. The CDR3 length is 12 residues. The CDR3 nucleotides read TGCAGCGTCATTGTGACAGTGGATGGCTACACCTTC. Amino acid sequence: CSVIVTVDGYTF.

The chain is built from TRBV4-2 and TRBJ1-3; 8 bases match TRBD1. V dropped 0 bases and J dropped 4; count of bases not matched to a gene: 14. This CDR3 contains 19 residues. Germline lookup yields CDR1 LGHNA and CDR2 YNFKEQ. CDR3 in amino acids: CASSQDGPFSRGQGNTIYF. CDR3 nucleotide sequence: TGTGCCAGCAGCCAAGATGGGCCTTTTAGCAGGGGGCAGGGAAACACCATATATTTT.

CDR3 residues: CASSSQQGSEAFF. CDR3 sequence (DNA): TGTGCCAGTAGTTCCCAACAGGGTTCTGAAGCTTTCTTT. The chain is built from TRBV19 and TRBJ1-1, with D perhaps TRBD1 (6 bases). The germline V and J ends were trimmed by 5 bases and 6 bases, with 13 bases remaining between them. CDR3 size: 13 residues. CDR1 is LNHDA and CDR2 is SQIVND in the germline V gene (reference sequence).

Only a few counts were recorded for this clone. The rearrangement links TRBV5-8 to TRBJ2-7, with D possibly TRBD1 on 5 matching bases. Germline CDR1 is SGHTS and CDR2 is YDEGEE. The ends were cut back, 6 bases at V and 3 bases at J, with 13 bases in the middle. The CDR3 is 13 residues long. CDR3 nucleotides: TGTGCCAGCACCGATCGACAGCTCTACGAGCAGTACTTC. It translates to CASTDRQLYEQYF. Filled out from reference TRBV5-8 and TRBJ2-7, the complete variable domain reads EAGVTQSPTHLIKTRGQQATLRCSPISGHTSVYWYQQALGLGLQFLLWYDEGEERNRGNFPPRFSGRQFPNYSSELNVNALELEDSALYLCASTDRQLYEQYFGPGTRLTVT.

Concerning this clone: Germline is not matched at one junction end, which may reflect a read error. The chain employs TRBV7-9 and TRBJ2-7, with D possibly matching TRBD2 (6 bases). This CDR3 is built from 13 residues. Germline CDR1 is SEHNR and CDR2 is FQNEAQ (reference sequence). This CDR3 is CSSSSGVRGEQYF. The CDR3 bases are TGTTCCAGCAGCTCGGGGGTGAGGGGCGAGCAGTACTTC.